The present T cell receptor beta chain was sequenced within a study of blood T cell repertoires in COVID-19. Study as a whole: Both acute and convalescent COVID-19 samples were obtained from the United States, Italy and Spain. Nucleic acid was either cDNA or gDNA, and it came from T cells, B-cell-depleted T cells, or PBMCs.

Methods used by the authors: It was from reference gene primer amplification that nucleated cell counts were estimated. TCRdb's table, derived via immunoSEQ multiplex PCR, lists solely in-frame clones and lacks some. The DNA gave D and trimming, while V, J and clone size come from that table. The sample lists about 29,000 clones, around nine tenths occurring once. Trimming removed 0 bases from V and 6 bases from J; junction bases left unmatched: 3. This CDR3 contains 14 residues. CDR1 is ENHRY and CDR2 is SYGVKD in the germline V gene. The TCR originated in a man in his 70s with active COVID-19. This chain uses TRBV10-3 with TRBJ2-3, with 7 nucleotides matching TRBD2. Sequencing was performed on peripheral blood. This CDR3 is CAISESGAGDTQYF. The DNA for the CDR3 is TGTGCCATCAGTGAGTCCGGAGCGGGGGATACGCAGTATTTT.